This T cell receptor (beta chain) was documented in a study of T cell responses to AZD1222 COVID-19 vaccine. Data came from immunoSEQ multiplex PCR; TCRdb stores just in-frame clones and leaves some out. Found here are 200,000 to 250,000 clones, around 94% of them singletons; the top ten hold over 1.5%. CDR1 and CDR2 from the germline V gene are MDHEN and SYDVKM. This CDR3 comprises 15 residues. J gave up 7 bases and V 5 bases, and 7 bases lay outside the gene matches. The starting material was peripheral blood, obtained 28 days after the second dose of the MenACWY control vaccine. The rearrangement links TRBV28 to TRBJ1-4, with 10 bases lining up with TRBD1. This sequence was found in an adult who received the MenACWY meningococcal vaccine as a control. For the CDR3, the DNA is TGTGCCAGCAGTCCGCCGGACAGGGGGGGTGAAAAACTGTTTTTT. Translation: CASSPPDRGGEKLFF.